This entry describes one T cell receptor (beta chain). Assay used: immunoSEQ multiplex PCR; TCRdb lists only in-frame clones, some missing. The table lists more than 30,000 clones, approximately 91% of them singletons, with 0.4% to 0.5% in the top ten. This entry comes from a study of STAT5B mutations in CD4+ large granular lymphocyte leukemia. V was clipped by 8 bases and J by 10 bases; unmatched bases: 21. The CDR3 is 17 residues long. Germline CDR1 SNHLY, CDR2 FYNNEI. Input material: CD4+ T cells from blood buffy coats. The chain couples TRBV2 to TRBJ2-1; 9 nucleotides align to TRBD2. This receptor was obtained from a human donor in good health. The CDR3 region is CASRWRGGGPISGEQFF. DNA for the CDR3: TGTGCCAGCCGGTGGCGGGGGGGAGGGCCTATATCTGGAGAGCAGTTCTTC.